Sequencing of this TCR beta chain was carried out in a study of shared clonotypes between healthy human individuals. CDR3 length equals 16 residues. Trimming took off 0 bases at V and 4 bases at J, with 17 bases between the two ends. Germline V lookup: CDR1 SGDLS, CDR2 YYNGEE. Assay used: immunoSEQ multiplex PCR; TCRdb lists only in-frame clones, some missing. In the table there are roughly 2.2 million clones, 90% to 95% of which are singletons. This clonotype originated in a man between 18 and 29 years old in good health. Some clones in this sample may be carry-over from other donors' samples. The rearrangement links TRBV9 to TRBJ2-7; the D gene is possibly TRBD2 (5 bases). The sequenced sample consisted of naive CD4+ T cells from PBMCs. Specified subset: CD45RA+ positively selected. CDR3 bases: TGTGCCAGCAGCGTAGATTCAGGAGACTACCTTTACGAGCAGTACTTC. Encoded protein: CASSVDSGDYLYEQYF.